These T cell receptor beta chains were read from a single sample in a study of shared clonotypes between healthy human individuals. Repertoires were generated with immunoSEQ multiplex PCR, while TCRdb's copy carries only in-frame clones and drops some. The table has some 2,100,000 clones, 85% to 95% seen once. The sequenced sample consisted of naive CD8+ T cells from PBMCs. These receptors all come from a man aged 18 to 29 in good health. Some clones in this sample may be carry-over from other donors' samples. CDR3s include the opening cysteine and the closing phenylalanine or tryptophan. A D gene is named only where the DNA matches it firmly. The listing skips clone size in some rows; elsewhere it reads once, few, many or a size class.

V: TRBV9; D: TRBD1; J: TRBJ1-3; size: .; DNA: TGTGCCAGCAGCGGTACAGGGGGCTCTGGAAACACCATATATTTT; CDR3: CASSGTGGSGNTIYF
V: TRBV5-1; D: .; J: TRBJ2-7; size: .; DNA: TGCGCCAGCAGCTTGGAGTCAGGGGAGACCTACGAGCAGTACTTC; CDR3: CASSLESGETYEQYF
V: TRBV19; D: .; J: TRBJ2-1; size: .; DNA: TGTGCCAGTAGTATAGATCTTTTGGGCGATGAGCAGTTCTTC; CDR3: CASSIDLLGDEQFF
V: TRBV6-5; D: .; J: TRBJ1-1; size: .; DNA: TGTGCCAGCAGTGGCTTCGGGGTGGGCACTGAAGCTTTCTTT; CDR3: CASSGFGVGTEAFF
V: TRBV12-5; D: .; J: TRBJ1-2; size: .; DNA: TGTGCTAGTGGTTTTGGTGCAGGCCTCTCTTCCCATAACGGCTACACCTTC; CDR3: CASGFGAGLSSHNGYTF
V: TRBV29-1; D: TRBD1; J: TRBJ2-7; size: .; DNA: TGCAGCGTTGAAGGTGGGGACAGGGGCGTCTACGAGCAGTACTTC; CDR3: CSVEGGDRGVYEQYF
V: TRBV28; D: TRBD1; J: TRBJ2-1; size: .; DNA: TGTGCCAGCAGTCCGCCGGGACAGGGAATAGATGAGCAGTTCTTC; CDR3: CASSPPGQGIDEQFF
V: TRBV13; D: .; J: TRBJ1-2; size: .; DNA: TGTGCCAGCAGCTCCAACCTGGAAAGGGGGATGGTATATGGCTACACCTTC; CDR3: CASSSNLERGMVYGYTF
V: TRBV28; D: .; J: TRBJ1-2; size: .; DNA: TGTGCCAGCCACCGGGGGGCCTATGGCTACACCTTC; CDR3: CASHRGAYGYTF
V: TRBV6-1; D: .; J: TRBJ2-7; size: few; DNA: TGTGCCAGCAGTGAAGGGCCCGTCAGCTCCTACGAGCAGTACTTC; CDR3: CASSEGPVSSYEQYF
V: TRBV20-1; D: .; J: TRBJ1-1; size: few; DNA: TGCAGTGCTAGACCCATGGCTGAAGCTTTCTTT; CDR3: CSARPMAEAFF
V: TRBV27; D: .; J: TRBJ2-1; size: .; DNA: TGTGCCAGCAGTTCGAGGCCCATCTCCTACAATGAGCAGTTCTTC; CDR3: CASSSRPISYNEQFF
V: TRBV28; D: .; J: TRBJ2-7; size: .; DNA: TGTGGCAGCAGTTTTCCGGGTCTCGAGCAGTACTTC; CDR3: CGSSFPGLEQYF
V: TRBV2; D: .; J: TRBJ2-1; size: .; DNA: TGTGCCAGCAGTGATCTAGCGATCATCTCCTACAATGAGCAGTTCTTC; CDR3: CASSDLAIISYNEQFF
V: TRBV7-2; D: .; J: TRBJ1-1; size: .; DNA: TGTGCCAGCAGCTTGGAGGGCAGGTATAGGACTGAAGCTTTCTTT; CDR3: CASSLEGRYRTEAFF
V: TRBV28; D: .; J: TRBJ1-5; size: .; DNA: TGTGCCAGCAGTCAGGACGAAGCCCAGCATTTT; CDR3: CASSQDEAQHF
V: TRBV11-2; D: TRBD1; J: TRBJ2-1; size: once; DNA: TGTGCCAGCAGCTCGTCCGGGACAGGAGAGTTCTTC; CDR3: CASSSSGTGEFF
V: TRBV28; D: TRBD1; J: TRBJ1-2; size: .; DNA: TGTGCCAGCAAGCCCGGAGGGGGCCGGGGCTACACCTTC; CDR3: CASKPGGGRGYTF
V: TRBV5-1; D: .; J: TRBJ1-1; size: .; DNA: TGCGCCAGCAGCTTGAACAGTGAAGCTTTCTTT; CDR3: CASSLNSEAFF
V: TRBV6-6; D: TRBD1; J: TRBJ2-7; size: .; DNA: TGTGCCAGCACCAATCGTGGGACAGGGCTCAACGAGCAGTACTTC; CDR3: CASTNRGTGLNEQYF
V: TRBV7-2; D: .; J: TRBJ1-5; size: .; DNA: TGTGCCAGCAGCCTTTACAGGGCCCCCACCAATCAGCCCCAGCATTTT; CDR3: CASSLYRAPTNQPQHF
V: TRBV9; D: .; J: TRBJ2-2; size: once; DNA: TGTGCCAGCAGCCCCGTCGAGGCGGCAGCGAACACCGGGGAGCTGTTTTTT; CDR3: CASSPVEAAANTGELFF
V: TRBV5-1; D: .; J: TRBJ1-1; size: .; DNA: TGCGCCAGCAGCGAAGCTTTCCCCGCAGGACAAAACACTGAAGCTTTCTTT; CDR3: CASSEAFPAGQNTEAFF
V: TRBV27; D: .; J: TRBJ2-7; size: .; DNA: TGTGCCAGCAGTTTATTGTTGTACCCCGGCAGGTCCGGCTGGGAGCAGTACTTC; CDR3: CASSLLLYPGRSGWEQYF
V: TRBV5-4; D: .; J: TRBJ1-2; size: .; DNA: TGTGCCAGCAGCTTGGACCAGTCCCCTGGCTACACCTTC; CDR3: CASSLDQSPGYTF
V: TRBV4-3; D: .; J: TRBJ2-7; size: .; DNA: TGCGCCAGCAGCCAAGGACTAGTCGAATCCTACGAGCAGTACTTC; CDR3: CASSQGLVESYEQYF
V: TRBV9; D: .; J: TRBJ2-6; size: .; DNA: TGTGCCAGCACCCCAACAGGCTCTGGGGCCAACGTCCTGACTTTC; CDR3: CASTPTGSGANVLTF
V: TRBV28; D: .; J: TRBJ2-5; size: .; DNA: TGTGCCAGCAGTTTTAGGACAGTCGAGGAGACCCAGTACTTC; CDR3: CASSFRTVEETQYF
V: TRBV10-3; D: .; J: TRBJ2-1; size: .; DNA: TGTGCCATCAGTGTCTCTAGCGTCATTGGGAATGAGCAGTTCTTC; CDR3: CAISVSSVIGNEQFF
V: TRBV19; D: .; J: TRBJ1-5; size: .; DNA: TGTGCCAGTGGGGGGTCTTGGAGCAATCAGCCCCAGCATTTT; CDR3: CASGGSWSNQPQHF
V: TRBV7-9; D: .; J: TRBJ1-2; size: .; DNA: TGTGCCAGCAGCTTAGGCCAATTGTTAGACTATGGCTACACCTTC; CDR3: CASSLGQLLDYGYTF
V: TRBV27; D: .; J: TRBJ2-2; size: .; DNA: TGTGCCAGCAAGGAACAGGGACTGACCGGGGAGCTGTTTTTT; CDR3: CASKEQGLTGELFF
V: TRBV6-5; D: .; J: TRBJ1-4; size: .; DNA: TGTGCCAGCGGCCCTTTGAGCGGAACGAATGAAAAACTGTTTTTT; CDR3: CASGPLSGTNEKLFF
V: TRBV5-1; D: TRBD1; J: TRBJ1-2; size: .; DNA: TGCGCCAGCAGCCTCCGGACAGGGGGTGACGGCTACACCTTC; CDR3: CASSLRTGGDGYTF
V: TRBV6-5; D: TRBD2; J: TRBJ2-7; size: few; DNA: TGTGCCAGCAGTTACTCGACTAGCGGGAGCTACGAGCAGTACTTC; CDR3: CASSYSTSGSYEQYF
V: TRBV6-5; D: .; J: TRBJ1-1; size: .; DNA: TGTGCCAGCAGCCCTGACTGGGGGACTGAAGCTTTCTTT; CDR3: CASSPDWGTEAFF
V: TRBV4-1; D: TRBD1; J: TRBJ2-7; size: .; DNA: TGCGCCAGCAGCCAAGGAACAGGGGGCTGGGAGCAGTACTTC; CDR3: CASSQGTGGWEQYF
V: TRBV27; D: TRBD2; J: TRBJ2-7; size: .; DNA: TGTGCCAGCAAACCAAGCGGGGGGGTCGTAGGCTACGAGCAGTACTTC; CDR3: CASKPSGGVVGYEQYF